What follows are 23 T cell receptor beta chains derived from one specimen sequenced in a study of post-analysis software for immune sequencing data. Antigens for these TCRs are unknown. Regarding the study as a whole: About five TRBV segments, including TRBV5-6, TRBV5-1 and TRBV20-1, were more frequent in patients than controls.

Tagging with unique molecular identifiers was a feature of the TCR beta cDNA libraries. TCRdb re-derived calls from the PCR reads in MiXCR, one entry per CDR3 protein. The table lists a few hundred thousand distinct CDR3 sequences, 39% of them singletons. Sample: blood. The receptors shown here come from a girl under 10 years old with multiple sclerosis.

V is TRBV6-2 or TRBV6-3 and J is TRBJ2-1; 8 nucleotides line up with TRBD1. The J segment lost 10 bases and the V segment lost 2 bases, leaving 10 bases of the junction unmatched. Germline-derived CDR1 and CDR2 are MNHEY and SVGEGT. This CDR3 has 15 residues. CDR3 loop: CASSYEWGQVYEQFF. The CDR3 DNA follows: TGTGCCAGCAGTTACGAGTGGGGACAGGTTTACGAGCAGTTCTTC.

This chain uses TRBV7-9 with TRBJ2-7, with 7 bases fitting TRBD2. The CDR3 spans 15 residues. V shed 5 bases, J shed 0 bases, and the junction held 7 bases outside the gene matches. Germline values: CDR1 SEHNR, CDR2 FQNEAQ (reference sequence). CDR3 sequence (DNA): TGTGCCAGCAGCCCCGGGACTACTCTCTCCTACGAGCAGTACTTC. Protein product: CASSPGTTLSYEQYF.

The chain carries TRBV12-3 or TRBV12-4 and TRBJ2-5, with 16 bases aligning to TRBD2. The CDR3 extends over 16 amino acids. V lost 3 bases to trimming and J lost 5 bases; unmatched junction nucleotides: 3. Here the CDR3 reads CASSLGLAGGPETQYF. The CDR3 DNA sequence: TGTGCCAGCAGTTTGGGACTAGCGGGGGGGCCGGAGACCCAGTACTTC.

This clonotype has just a few counts. This chain joins TRBV11-2 and TRBJ2-7; D call uncertain. Deletions cut 3 bases from V and 3 bases from J, with 9 bases between. The CDR3 sequence is 13 residues long. The germline gives CDR1 SGHAT, CDR2 FQNNGV. The CDR3 loop is CASSLETNYEQYF. CDR3 nucleotide sequence: TGTGCCAGCAGCTTGGAGACAAACTACGAGCAGTACTTC.

This clonotype occurred a few times. This chain joins TRBV5-1 and TRBJ2-7, with 8 bases that match TRBD2. V trimming: 3 bases; J trimming: 5 bases; junction bases outside the gene matches: 4. This CDR3 has 13 amino acids. Germline V CDR1 and CDR2: SGHRS, YFSETQ. DNA for the CDR3: TGCGCCAGCAGCTCGAGCGGGAGCCACGAGCAGTACTTC. The encoded protein is CASSSSGSHEQYF.

The chain couples TRBV20-1 to TRBJ2-4, with a weak D call TRBD1 (7 bases). Near its end, the DNA agrees better with TRBJ2-7, so the J call may be wrong. Germline V gene lookup returns CDR1 DFQATT and CDR2 SNEGSKA (reference sequence). This CDR3 comprises 17 residues. Here the CDR3 reads CSARNRKQRRGPYEQYF. CDR3 DNA: TGCAGTGCTAGAAATAGAAAACAGCGGAGGGGGCCCTACGAGCAGTACTTC.

In the case of this clonotype: The junction departs from germline at one end; a sequencing error may be responsible. The DNA of the CDR3 is TGTGCCAGTAGCTTTAGACAGGCTATAGGGGAGACCCAGTACTTC. Translated: CASSFRQAIGETQYF. This sequence joins TRBV5-6 and TRBJ2-5; D is possibly TRBD1 (6 bases). This CDR3 comprises 15 residues. Germline CDR1 is SGHDT and CDR2 is YYEEEE.

Concerning this clonotype: At one end, the junction sequence differs from germline, possibly due to a read error. The J gene is TRBJ1-1, the V gene TRBV29-1; D call uncertain. The CDR3 loop spans 13 amino acids. Per germline, CDR1 SQVTM and CDR2 ANQGSEA. CDR3 coding DNA: TGCGGCGTTGAAGCCCCCGAGAGGACTGAAGCTTTCTTT. Translated: CGVEAPERTEAFF.

This clonotype was seen only a few times. The chain uses TRBV5-1 and TRBJ2-4; 7 bases are shared with TRBD1. Germline values: CDR1 SGHRS, CDR2 YFSETQ. J gave up 7 bases and V 7 bases, and 11 bases lay outside the gene matches. The CDR3 has 14 amino acids. The CDR3 sequence: CASGVSGGSNIQYF. The CDR3 nucleotides read TGCGCCAGCGGGGTTTCAGGGGGATCGAACATTCAGTACTTC.

The gene calls are TRBV29-1 and TRBJ2-4; D possibly corresponds to TRBD2 (5 bases). The germline V gene encodes CDR1 SQVTM and CDR2 ANQGSEA. V lost 0 bases and J 9 bases, leaving 6 bases between the germline ends. The CDR3 has 11 residues. The CDR3 bases are TGCAGCGTTGAAGAGGCGGGCATTCAGTACTTC. Amino acid sequence: CSVEEAGIQYF.

This clonotype has only a few counts. The genes are TRBV20-1 and TRBJ2-1; perhaps TRBD1 as D (6 bases). The CDR3 has 15 residues. The ends were cut back, 3 bases at V and 0 bases at J, with 12 bases in the middle. In germline, CDR1 is DFQATT, CDR2 SNEGSKA (reference sequence). CDR3 DNA sequence: TGCAGTGCTAGCCACAGGGAGAGCTCCTACAATGAGCAGTTCTTC. Translation: CSASHRESSYNEQFF.

There are a few counts of this clonotype. This rearrangement joins TRBV29-1 to TRBJ2-7; D is tentatively TRBD1 or TRBD2 (7 bases each). CDR1 and CDR2 from the germline V gene are SQVTM and ANQGSEA. The CDR3 runs 14 residues. V lost 5 bases, J lost 0 bases, and 14 bases lay in between. CDR3 nucleotides: TGCAGCGTTTGGGAGGGACAGAGCTCCTACGAGCAGTACTTC. As protein: CSVWEGQSSYEQYF.

This chain joins TRBV20-1 and TRBJ1-2; possible D gene TRBD1, 5 bases. The CDR3 consists of 14 residues. Trimming removed 5 bases at V and 0 bases at J, with 13 bases between. Germline V CDR1 and CDR2: DFQATT, SNEGSKA (reference sequence). The CDR3 here is CSAVRGGANYGYTF. DNA for the CDR3: TGCAGTGCTGTCCGGGGCGGAGCTAACTATGGCTACACCTTC.

V is TRBV7-2 and J is TRBJ2-1, with TRBD2 as a possible D gene (7 bases). Germline V gives CDR1 SGHTA, CDR2 FQGNSA. This CDR3 region has 18 residues. The ends were cut back, 3 bases at V and 1 base at J, with 19 bases in the middle. This chain's CDR3 is CASSLLSRGGGSYNEQFF. The DNA of the CDR3 is TGTGCCAGCAGCTTGCTATCTCGAGGGGGGGGATCCTACAATGAGCAGTTCTTC.

The chain joins TRBV5-1 to TRBJ2-3; TRBD1 is a possible D gene (6 bases). The germline CDR1 and CDR2 sequences are SGHRS and YFSETQ. Trimming removed 0 bases at V and 6 bases at J, with 14 bases between. CDR3 length: 15 residues. The CDR3 loop is CASSLAAGERDTQYF. The DNA for the CDR3 is TGCGCCAGCAGCTTGGCGGCAGGGGAGAGGGATACGCAGTATTTT.

This clonotype is a singleton in its sample. The chain joins TRBV12-3 or TRBV12-4 to TRBJ2-7; the match to TRBD2 covers 9 bases. The CDR3 is 15 residues long. V shed 5 bases and J 2 bases; nucleotides not matched to a gene: 7. In nucleotides, the CDR3 is TGTGCCAGCAGTCCCTTAGCGGGAGTAACCTACGAGCAGTACTTC. Translating it yields CASSPLAGVTYEQYF.

The V and J genes are TRBV28 and TRBJ1-2; D unclear. V was cut by 8 bases and J by 3 bases, with 19 bases left in between. This CDR3 has 15 residues. Germline V gives CDR1 MDHEN, CDR2 SYDVKM. CDR3 amino acids: CASRWQAPGDYGYTF. CDR3 nucleotide sequence: TGTGCCAGCCGGTGGCAGGCGCCCGGGGACTATGGCTACACCTTC.

The chain has TRBV25-1 and TRBJ1-1; D is uncertain. This CDR3 region has 13 residues. V was shortened by 0 bases and J by 10 bases, with 12 bases between the two germline ends. Per germline, CDR1 MGHDK and CDR2 SYGVNS. CDR3 DNA sequence: TGTGCCAGCAGTGAATATAAGATTGCTGCAGCTTTCTTT. Translating gives CASSEYKIAAAFF.

CDR3 nucleotide sequence: TGTGCCAGCAGACTAGACATATACAATGAGCAGTACTTC. It codes for CASRLDIYNEQYF. V usage is TRBV6-2 or TRBV6-3 and J usage is TRBJ2-7; perhaps TRBD2 as D (5 bases). V lost 6 bases, J lost 7 bases, and 16 bases lay in between. Per germline, CDR1 MNHEY and CDR2 SVGEGT. The CDR3 is 13 residues long.

The CDR3 here is CASSVQGAHEQYF. The CDR3 nucleotides are TGCGCCAGCAGCGTACAGGGGGCCCACGAGCAGTACTTC. The chain has TRBV5-1 and TRBJ2-7, with TRBD1 identical over 9 bases. The CDR3 spans 13 residues. Germline V CDR1 and CDR2: SGHRS, YFSETQ. The V gene end was trimmed by 4 bases and the J gene end by 5 bases; junction bases not matched to a gene: 4.

CDR3 loop: CASSRDTSFIPVGTDTQYF. CDR3 coding DNA: TGTGCCAGCAGCCGAGATACTAGCTTCATTCCGGTCGGTACAGATACGCAGTATTTT. The chain employs TRBV7-2 and TRBJ2-3; D possibly corresponds to TRBD2 (6 bases). Germline V gene data show CDR1 as SGHTA and CDR2 as FQGNSA. V gave up 5 bases and J gave up 3 bases, with 27 bases separating them. The CDR3 loop spans 19 amino acids.

This clonotype has just a few counts. The chain has TRBV28 and TRBJ2-1; tentatively, D is TRBD2 (5 bases). The germline gives CDR1 MDHEN, CDR2 SYDVKM. V gave up 3 bases and J gave up 2 bases, with 14 bases separating them. CDR3 length: 16 amino acids. CDR3: CASSLTRTYPYNEQFF. For the CDR3, the DNA is TGTGCCAGCAGTTTGACTCGGACTTATCCCTACAATGAGCAGTTCTTC. The complete variable domain, with remaining parts taken from reference TRBV28 and TRBJ2-1, reads DVKVTQSSRYLVKRTGEKVFLECVQDMDHENMFWYRQDPGLGLRLIYFSYDVKMKEKGDIPEGYSVSREKKERFSLILESASTNQTSMYLCASSLTRTYPYNEQFFGPGTRLTVL.

This clonotype appeared a few times. The chain carries TRBV7-8 and TRBJ1-5; D remains unclear. Trimming pared 3 bases from V and 5 bases from J, leaving 11 bases between. There are 14 residues in the CDR3. Looked up from germline, CDR1 is SGHVS and CDR2 is FQNEAQ. DNA for the CDR3: TGTGCCAGCAGCTTGGTGGAGGCGGATCAGCCCCAGCATTTT. Residues: CASSLVEADQPQHF.